This record looks at one TCR beta chain sequence and its context. This clone was counted once. What antigen it recognizes has not been identified. Nothing much larger sits one base from this clone, and base qualities are not available. Each collaborating institution followed its own protocols to collect whole blood in K2EDTA tubes. For TCRbeta analysis, collaborators shipped samples in one of three forms: frozen whole blood, isolated PBMCs, or DNA extracted from either of those sample types. The data are from a study of blood T cell repertoires in COVID-19 (dated by TCRdb to the early 2020s). The study in broad terms: Collaborator samples came from the United States, Italy and Spain and covered acute and convalescent phases of COVID-19. The repertoires were released in a freely available public database intended as a resource for research on the immune response to SARS-CoV-2. The samples were drawn from the first 160 participants of the ongoing ImmuneRACE study and from 950 to 1,500 subjects provided by 6 global collaborators. The sample metadata nearly always contained a de-identified subject ID, COVID-19 status, age in years and sex. The material from the prospective study consisted of cDNA or gDNA derived from T cells, B-cell-depleted T cells, or PBMCs. Where available, HLA class I and class II types were obtained from metadata supplied by the sample provider rather than from assay-based typing. Deeply sampled blood TCRbeta repertoires from subjects exposed to, actively infected with, or recovered from COVID-19 were included in the dataset. The full study reports these points: The quantity of clinical and demographic metadata differed by source and by participant and was supplied without curation.

TCRbeta CDR3 regions were amplified from genomic DNA using the immunoSEQ Assay, a bias-controlled multiplex PCR. Turning to the authors' computational methods: The number of nucleated cells in each sample was estimated by amplification of reference gene primers within the assay. To quantify the absolute abundance of each unique TCRbeta CDR3 rearrangement, sequence reads were collapsed and filtered. For each sample, productive Simpson clonality was calculated as the square root of Simpson's diversity index over productive rearrangements. TCRdb's version of the immuneACCESS table is confined to in-frame rearrangements and falls short of the full clone set. An unresolved V gene accounts for under half of the shortfall where checked; the remainder is of unknown origin. V and J calls plus clone size are reproduced from that table; the DNA served to infer D and trimming. Present in this sample are about 65,000 clones, roughly 92% of which were seen just once. The ten most abundant clones make up approximately 2.9% of the sample.

A distance of 9 bases separates the germline ends of V and J, which lose 5 bases and 5 bases respectively. Spanning cysteine to phenylalanine, the CDR3 consists of 12 amino acids. Kept here is only the CDR3 DNA, which spans 36 bases and is read in frame from base 1. CDR1 and CDR2 are drawn from the germline V gene (reference sequence): LNHDA, SQIVND. This TCR was sampled from a man between 65 and 80 years old with active COVID-19. In this chain, TRBV19 is recombined with TRBJ2-5; perhaps TRBD2 is the D gene, with 5 bases matching. Sequences were obtained from peripheral blood. The CDR3 has the sequence CASSPGSETQYF. The nucleotide sequence reads as follows: TGTGCCAGTAGTCCGGGGAGCGAGACCCAGTACTTC. With the portions outside the CDR3 filled from the reference TRBV19 and TRBJ2-5 genes, the complete variable region becomes DGGITQSPKYLFRKEGQNVTLSCEQNLNHDAMYWYRQDPGQGLRLIYYSQIVNDFQKGDIAEGYSVSREKKESFPLTVTSAQKNPTAFYLCASSPGSETQYFGPGTRLLVL.